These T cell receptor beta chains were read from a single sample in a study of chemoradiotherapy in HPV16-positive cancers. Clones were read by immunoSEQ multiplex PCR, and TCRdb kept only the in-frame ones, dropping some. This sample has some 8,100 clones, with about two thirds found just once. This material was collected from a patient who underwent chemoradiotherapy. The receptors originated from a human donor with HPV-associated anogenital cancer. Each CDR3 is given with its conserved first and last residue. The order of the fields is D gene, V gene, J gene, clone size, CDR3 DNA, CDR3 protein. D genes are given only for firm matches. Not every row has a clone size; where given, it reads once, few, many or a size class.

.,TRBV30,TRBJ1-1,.,TGTGCCTGGACCTCGGACAGAAACACTGAAGCTTTCTTT,CAWTSDRNTEAFF
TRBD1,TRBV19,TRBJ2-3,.,TGTGCCAGTAGTTACGGGACAGGGGTTCCAGATACGCAGTATTTT,CASSYGTGVPDTQYF
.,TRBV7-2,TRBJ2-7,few,TGTGCCAGCAGCTTAAATGCCTACGAGCAGTACTTC,CASSLNAYEQYF
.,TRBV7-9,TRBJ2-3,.,TGTGCCAGCAGCTTTGGGGGCCAGTCGAGAGATACGCAGTATTTT,CASSFGGQSRDTQYF
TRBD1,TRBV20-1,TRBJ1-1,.,TGCAGTACCACTACAGGGGTAGCTTTCTTT,CSTTTGVAFF
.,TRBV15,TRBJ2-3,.,TGTGCCACTGGGGAGGACACGGTGCTCACAGATACGCAGTATTTT,CATGEDTVLTDTQYF
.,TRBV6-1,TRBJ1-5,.,TGTGCCAGCAGTGATAAGGGGGGTTATGGCAATCAGCCCCAGCATTTT,CASSDKGGYGNQPQHF
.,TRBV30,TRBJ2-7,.,TGTGCCTGGAGGCATACCTACGAGCAGTACTTC,CAWRHTYEQYF
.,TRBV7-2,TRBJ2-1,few,TGTGCCAGCAGCCATACAGCGACTGAGCAGTTCTTC,CASSHTATEQFF
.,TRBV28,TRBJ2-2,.,TGTGCCAGCAGTTTATTCGGCTCCACCGGGGAGCTGTTTTTT,CASSLFGSTGELFF
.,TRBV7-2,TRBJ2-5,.,TGTGCCAGCAGCTTATCATCAAGGGAGACCCAGTACTTC,CASSLSSRETQYF
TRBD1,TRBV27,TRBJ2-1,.,TGTGCCAGCCGGGACAGGGGCTACAATGAGCAGTTCTTC,CASRDRGYNEQFF
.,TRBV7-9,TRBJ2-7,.,TGTGCCAGCAGCCTAGACACCTTAGAGCAGTACTTC,CASSLDTLEQYF
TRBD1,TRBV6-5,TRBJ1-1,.,TGTGCCAGCAGTCTCGACAGGGCCGCTGAAGCTTTCTTT,CASSLDRAAEAFF
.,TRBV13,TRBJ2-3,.,TGTGCCAGCAGCTTCCGGACCACAGATACGCAGTATTTT,CASSFRTTDTQYF
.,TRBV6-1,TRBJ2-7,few,TGTGCCAGCAGAGGGGAGGGGGCCTTCGAGCAGTACTTC,CASRGEGAFEQYF
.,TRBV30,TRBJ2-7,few,TGTGCCTGGAGTGGAGTAGCGAGGCCGTACGAGCAGTACTTC,CAWSGVARPYEQYF
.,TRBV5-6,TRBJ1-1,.,TGTGCCAGCAGCTACAGGGAGTCTGAAGCTTTCTTT,CASSYRESEAFF
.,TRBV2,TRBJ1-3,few,TGTGCCAGCAGTGAAGGAGAAGGCAGGGGCTACGGAAACACCATATATTTT,CASSEGEGRGYGNTIYF
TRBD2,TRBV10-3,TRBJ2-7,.,TGTGCCATCAGTGCCACCGGGACTAGCGTCGAGCAGTACTTC,CAISATGTSVEQYF
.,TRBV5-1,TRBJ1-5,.,TGCGCCAGCAGCTTCGGGGGGGGCCAGCCCCAGCATTTT,CASSFGGGQPQHF
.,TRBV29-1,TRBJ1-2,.,TGCAGCGCCCCAGACGGGATATATGGCTACACCTTC,CSAPDGIYGYTF
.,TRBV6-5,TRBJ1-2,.,TGTGCCAGCAGTTTCACCGGGGCTTATGGCTACACCTTC,CASSFTGAYGYTF
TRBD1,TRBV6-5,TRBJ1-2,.,TGTGCCAGCAGTTACAGGGGGCGCGACTATGGCTACACCTTC,CASSYRGRDYGYTF
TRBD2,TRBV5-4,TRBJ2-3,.,TGTGCCAGCAGCTCGAAGGCGGGGGGGGTTGCAGATACGCAGTATTTT,CASSSKAGGVADTQYF
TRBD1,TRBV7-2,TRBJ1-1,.,TGTGCCAGCAGCCGAACAGGGGGCTCTGAAGCTTTCTTT,CASSRTGGSEAFF
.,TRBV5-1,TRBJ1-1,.,TGCGCCAGCAGCTTGGGGGGGTTGAACACTGAAGCTTTCTTT,CASSLGGLNTEAFF
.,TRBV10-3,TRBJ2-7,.,TGTGCCATCAGTGTGGGCTTGACCTACGAGCAGTACTTC,CAISVGLTYEQYF
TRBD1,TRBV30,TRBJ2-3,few,TGTGCCTGGAGTGAGGGACAGGGGTGTGATACGCAGTATTTT,CAWSEGQGCDTQYF
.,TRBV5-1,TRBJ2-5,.,TGCGCCAGCAGCTCAGGTGGGGGGACTTACTTC,CASSSGGGTYF
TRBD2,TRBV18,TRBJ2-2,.,TGTGCCAGCTCACCAGGAAAGCGGGGGTTCACCGGGGAGCTGTTTTTT,CASSPGKRGFTGELFF
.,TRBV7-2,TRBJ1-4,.,TGTGCCAGCAGCTCGGTTTGGAGTGAAGAAAAACTGTTTTTT,CASSSVWSEEKLFF
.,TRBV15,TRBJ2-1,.,TGTGCCACCAGCAGAGTAACAAGGGGATCCTACAATGAGCAGTTCTTC,CATSRVTRGSYNEQFF
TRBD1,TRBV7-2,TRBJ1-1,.,TGTGCCAGCAGCTCCGGGCCGCGGACAGGGGGTCTAACTGAAGCTTTCTTT,CASSSGPRTGGLTEAFF
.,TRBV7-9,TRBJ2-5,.,TGTGCCAGCAGCTTAGTCCCCCGGGGGAAGGGTGAAGAGACCCAGTACTTC,CASSLVPRGKGEETQYF
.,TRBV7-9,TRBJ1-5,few,TGTGCCAGCAGCTTGGTCGAGTCGCAGCCCCAGCATTTT,CASSLVESQPQHF
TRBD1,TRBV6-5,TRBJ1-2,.,TGTGCCAGCAGTACCACGACAGGGGGACATGGCTACACCTTC,CASSTTTGGHGYTF
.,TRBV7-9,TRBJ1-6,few,TGTGCCAGCAGCTCCCAGGGTGGGAATTCACCCCTCCACTTT,CASSSQGGNSPLHF
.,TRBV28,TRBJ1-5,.,TGTGCCAGCAGTTTAACTTTCTGGCAGCCCCAGCATTTT,CASSLTFWQPQHF
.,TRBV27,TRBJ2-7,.,TGTGCCAGCAGTTTAAGTAATCTCGACGAGCAGTACTTC,CASSLSNLDEQYF
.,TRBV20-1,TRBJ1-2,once,TGCAGTGCTAGGGGCTATGGCTACACCTTC,CSARGYGYTF
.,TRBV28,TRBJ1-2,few,TGTGCCAGCAGTTTGGCCGGAGACTATGGCTACACCTTC,CASSLAGDYGYTF
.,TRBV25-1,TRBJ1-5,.,TGTGCCAGCAGTGACTCTACTGTCGGACAGCAAAGCAATCAGCCCCAGCATTTT,CASSDSTVGQQSNQPQHF
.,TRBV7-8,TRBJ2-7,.,TGTGCCAGCAGGGGTTGGGGCTACGAGCAGTACTTC,CASRGWGYEQYF
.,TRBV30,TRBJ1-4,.,TGTGCCTGGAGTGGTGGGGGGAGTAATGAAAAACTGTTTTTT,CAWSGGGSNEKLFF
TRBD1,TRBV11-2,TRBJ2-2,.,TGTGCCAGCAGCTCACAGGGGTTTGGGAACACCGGGGAGCTGTTTTTT,CASSSQGFGNTGELFF
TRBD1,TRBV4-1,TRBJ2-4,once,TGCGCCAGCAGTCCGGGGGGGACAGGGGGCTGGGGCCTCAAAAACATTCAGTACTTC,CASSPGGTGGWGLKNIQYF
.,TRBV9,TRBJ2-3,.,TGTGCCAGCAGCGTAAATGGGGGGAGCACAGATACGCAGTATTTT,CASSVNGGSTDTQYF
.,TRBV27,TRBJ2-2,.,TGTGCCAGCAGTTTAAAAGGGGCTAGTCCCTCCGGGGAGCTGTTTTTT,CASSLKGASPSGELFF
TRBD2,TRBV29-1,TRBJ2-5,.,TGCAGCGTGGGTTCAGGGACTAGTGGAGAGACCCAGTACTTC,CSVGSGTSGETQYF
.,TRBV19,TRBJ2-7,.,TGTGCCAGTAGTATCTTTAATGGGGCCTACGAGCAGTACTTC,CASSIFNGAYEQYF
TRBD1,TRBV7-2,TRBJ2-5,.,TGTGCCAGCAGCAAAGACAGGGTGGGGTCAGAGACCCAGTACTTC,CASSKDRVGSETQYF
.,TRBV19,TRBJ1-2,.,TGTGCCAGTAGTGAGGACGGGAGCTACACCTTC,CASSEDGSYTF
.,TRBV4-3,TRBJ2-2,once,TGCGCCAGCAGCCAAGGGGCTTTAGCGATTAACACCGGGGAGCTGTTTTTT,CASSQGALAINTGELFF
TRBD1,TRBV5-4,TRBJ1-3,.,TGTGCCAGCAGCTTGAAGGGACAGGGAAACACCATATATTTT,CASSLKGQGNTIYF
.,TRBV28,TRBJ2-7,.,TGTGCCAGCAGTCGACAGCTTTTGTACTTC,CASSRQLLYF
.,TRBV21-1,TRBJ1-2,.,TGTGCCAGCAGCAACCGTAATTTCGGCAGCCTTAACTATGGCTACACCTTC,CASSNRNFGSLNYGYTF
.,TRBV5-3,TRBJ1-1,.,TGTGCCAGAAGCTTGGAGCCCGAATACTTCATGAACACTGAAGCTTTCTTT,CARSLEPEYFMNTEAFF
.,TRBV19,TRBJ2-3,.,TGTGCCAGTAGTCCGGAGGCAGATACGCAGTATTTT,CASSPEADTQYF